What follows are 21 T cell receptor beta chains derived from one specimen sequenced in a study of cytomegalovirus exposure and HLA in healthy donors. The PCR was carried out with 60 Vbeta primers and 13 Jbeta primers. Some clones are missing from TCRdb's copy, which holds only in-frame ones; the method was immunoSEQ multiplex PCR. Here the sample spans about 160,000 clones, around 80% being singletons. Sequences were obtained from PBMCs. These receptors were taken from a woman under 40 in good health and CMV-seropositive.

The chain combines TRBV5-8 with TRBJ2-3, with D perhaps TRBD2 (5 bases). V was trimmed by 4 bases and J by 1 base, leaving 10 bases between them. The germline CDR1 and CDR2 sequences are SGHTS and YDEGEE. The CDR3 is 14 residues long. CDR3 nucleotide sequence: TGTGCCAGCAGCCCCCGGACTGGCACAGATACGCAGTATTTT. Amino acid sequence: CASSPRTGTDTQYF.

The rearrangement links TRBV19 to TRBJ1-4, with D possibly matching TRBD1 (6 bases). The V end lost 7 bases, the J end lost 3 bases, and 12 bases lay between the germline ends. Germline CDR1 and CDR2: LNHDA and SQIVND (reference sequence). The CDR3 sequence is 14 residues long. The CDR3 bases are TGTGCCAGTAACTATAACAGGGCTAATGAAAAACTGTTTTTT. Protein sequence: CASNYNRANEKLFF.

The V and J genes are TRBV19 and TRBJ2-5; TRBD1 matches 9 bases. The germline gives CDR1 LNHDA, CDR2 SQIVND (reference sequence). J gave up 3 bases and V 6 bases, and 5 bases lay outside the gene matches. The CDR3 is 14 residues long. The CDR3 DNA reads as TGTGCCAGTAGCTACGGGACAGGGAAAGAGACCCAGTACTTC. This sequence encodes CASSYGTGKETQYF.

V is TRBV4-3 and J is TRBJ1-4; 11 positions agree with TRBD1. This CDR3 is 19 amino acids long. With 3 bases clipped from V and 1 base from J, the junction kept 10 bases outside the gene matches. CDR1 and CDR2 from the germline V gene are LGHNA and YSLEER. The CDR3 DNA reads TGCGCCAGCAGCCACAAACCAGGACAGGGGGCTTTAACTAATGAAAAACTGTTTTTT. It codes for CASSHKPGQGALTNEKLFF.

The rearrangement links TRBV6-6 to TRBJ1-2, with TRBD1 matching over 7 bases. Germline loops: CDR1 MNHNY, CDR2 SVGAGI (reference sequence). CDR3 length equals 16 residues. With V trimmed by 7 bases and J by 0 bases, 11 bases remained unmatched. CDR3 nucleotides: TGTGCCAGCAAAAGGGGACAGATACTTTCTAACTATGGCTACACCTTC. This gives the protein CASKRGQILSNYGYTF.

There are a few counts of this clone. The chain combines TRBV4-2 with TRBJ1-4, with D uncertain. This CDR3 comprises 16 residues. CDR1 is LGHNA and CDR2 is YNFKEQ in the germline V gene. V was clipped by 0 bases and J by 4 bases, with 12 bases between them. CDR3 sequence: CASSQDPAGDNEKLFF. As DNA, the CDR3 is TGTGCCAGCAGCCAAGATCCTGCGGGCGATAATGAAAAACTGTTTTTT.

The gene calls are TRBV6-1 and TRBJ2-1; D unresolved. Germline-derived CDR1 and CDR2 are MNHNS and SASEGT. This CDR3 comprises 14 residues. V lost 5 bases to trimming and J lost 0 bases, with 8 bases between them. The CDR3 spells CASSFESSYNEQFF. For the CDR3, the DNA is TGTGCCAGCAGTTTTGAGAGCTCCTACAATGAGCAGTTCTTC.

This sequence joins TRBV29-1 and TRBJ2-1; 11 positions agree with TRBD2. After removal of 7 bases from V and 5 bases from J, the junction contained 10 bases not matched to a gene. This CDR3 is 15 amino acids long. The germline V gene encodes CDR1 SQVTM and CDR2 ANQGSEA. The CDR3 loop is CSASRGSGRDNEQFF. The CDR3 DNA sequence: TGCAGCGCGTCAAGGGGTAGCGGGAGGGACAATGAGCAGTTCTTC.

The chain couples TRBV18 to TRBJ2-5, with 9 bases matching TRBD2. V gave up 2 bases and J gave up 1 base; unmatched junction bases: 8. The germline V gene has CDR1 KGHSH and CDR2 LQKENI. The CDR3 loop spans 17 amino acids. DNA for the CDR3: TGTGCCAGCTCACCAGGTGCGCTAGCGGGGCTCCAAGAGACCCAGTACTTC. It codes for CASSPGALAGLQETQYF. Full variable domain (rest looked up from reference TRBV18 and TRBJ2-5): NAGVMQNPRHLVRRRGQEARLRCSPMKGHSHVYWYRQLPEEGLKFMVYLQKENIIDESGMPKERFSAEFPKEGPSILRIQQVVRGDSAAYFCASSPGALAGLQETQYFGPGTRLLVL.

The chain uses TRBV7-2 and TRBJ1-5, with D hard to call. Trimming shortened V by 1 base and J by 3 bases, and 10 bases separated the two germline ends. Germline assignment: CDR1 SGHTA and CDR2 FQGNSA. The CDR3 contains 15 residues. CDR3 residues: CASSLGHSPNQPQHF. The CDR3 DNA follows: TGTGCCAGCAGCTTAGGACACTCACCCAATCAGCCCCAGCATTTT.

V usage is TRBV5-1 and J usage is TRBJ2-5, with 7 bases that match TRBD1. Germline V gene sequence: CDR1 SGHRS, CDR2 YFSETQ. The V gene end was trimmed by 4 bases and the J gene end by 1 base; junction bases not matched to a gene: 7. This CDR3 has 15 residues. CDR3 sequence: CASSRRQGAQETQYF. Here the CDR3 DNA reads TGCGCCAGCAGCAGGAGACAGGGAGCCCAAGAGACCCAGTACTTC. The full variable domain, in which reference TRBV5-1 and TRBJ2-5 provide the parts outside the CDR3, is KAGVTQTPRYLIKTRGQQVTLSCSPISGHRSVSWYQQTPGQGLQFLFEYFSETQRNKGNFPGRFSGRQFSNSRSEMNVSTLELGDSALYLCASSRRQGAQETQYFGPGTRLLVL.

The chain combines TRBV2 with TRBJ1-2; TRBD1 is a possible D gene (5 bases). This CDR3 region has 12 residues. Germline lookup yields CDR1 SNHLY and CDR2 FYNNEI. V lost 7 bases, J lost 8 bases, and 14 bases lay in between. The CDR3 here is CASTSAGFGYTF. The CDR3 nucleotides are TGTGCCAGCACAAGCGCAGGGTTCGGCTACACCTTC.

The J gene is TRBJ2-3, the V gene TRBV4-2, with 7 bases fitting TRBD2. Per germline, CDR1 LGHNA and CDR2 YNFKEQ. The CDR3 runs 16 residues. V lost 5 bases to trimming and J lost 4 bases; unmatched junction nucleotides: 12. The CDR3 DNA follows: TGTGCCAGCAGCTCGCAGACTAGCCGGGCGGCAGATACGCAGTATTTT. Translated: CASSSQTSRAADTQYF.

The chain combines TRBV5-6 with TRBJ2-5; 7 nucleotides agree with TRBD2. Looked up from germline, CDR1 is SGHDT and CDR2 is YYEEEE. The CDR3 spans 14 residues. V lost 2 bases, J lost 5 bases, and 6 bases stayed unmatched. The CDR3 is CASSFGGSQETQYF. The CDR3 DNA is TGTGCCAGCAGCTTCGGGGGGTCCCAGGAGACCCAGTACTTC. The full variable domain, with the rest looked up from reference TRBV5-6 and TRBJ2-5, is DAGVTQSPTHLIKTRGQQVTLRCSPKSGHDTVSWYQQALGQGPQFIFQYYEEEERQRGNFPDRFSGHQFPNYSSELNVNALLLGDSALYLCASSFGGSQETQYFGPGTRLLVL.

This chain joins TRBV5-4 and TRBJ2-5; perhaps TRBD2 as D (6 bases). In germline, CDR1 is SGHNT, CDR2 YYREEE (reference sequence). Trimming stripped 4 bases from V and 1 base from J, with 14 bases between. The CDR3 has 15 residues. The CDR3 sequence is CASSLPGLRQETQYF. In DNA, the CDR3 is TGTGCCAGCAGCCTCCCGGGACTCCGCCAAGAGACCCAGTACTTC.

The CDR3 bases are TGTGCCAGCAGCCTCGGACAGCCTAATGAAAAACTGTTTTTT. Translation gives CASSLGQPNEKLFF. The chain couples TRBV9 to TRBJ1-4; TRBD1 is a possible D gene (6 bases). The V and J ends lost 4 bases and 3 bases respectively, with 10 bases between them. CDR1 and CDR2 (germline): SGDLS, YYNGEE. The CDR3 covers 14 residues.

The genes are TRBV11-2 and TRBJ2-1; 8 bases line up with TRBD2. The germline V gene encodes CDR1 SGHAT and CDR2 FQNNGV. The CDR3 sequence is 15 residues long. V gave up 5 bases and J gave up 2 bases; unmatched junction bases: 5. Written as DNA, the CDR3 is TGTGCCAGCAGCCCGCCGGGACTAGCCTACAATGAGCAGTTCTTC. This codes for CASSPPGLAYNEQFF.

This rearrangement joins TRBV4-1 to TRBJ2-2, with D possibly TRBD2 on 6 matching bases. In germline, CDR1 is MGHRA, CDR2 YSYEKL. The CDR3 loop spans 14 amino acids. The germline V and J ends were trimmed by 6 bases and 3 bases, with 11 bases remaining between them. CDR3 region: CASSISGHTGELFF. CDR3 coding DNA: TGCGCCAGCAGTATTAGCGGTCACACCGGGGAGCTGTTTTTT.

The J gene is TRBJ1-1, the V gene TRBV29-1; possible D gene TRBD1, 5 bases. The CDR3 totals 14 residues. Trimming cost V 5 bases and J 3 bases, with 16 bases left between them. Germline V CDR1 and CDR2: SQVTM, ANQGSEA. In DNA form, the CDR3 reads TGCAGCGTTTACAGCTGGGGGGGATACACTGAAGCTTTCTTT. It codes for CSVYSWGGYTEAFF.

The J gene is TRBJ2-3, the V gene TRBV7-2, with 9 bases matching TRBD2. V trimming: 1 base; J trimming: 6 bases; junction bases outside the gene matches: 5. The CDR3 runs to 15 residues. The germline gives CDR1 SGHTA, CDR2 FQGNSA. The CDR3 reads CASSLVGLAGDTQYF. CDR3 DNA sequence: TGTGCCAGCAGCTTAGTAGGTCTAGCGGGGGATACGCAGTATTTT.

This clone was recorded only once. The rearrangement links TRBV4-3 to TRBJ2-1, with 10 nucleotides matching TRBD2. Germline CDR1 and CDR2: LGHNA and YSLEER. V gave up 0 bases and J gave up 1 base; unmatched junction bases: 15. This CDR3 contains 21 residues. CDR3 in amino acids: CASSQDGAGGPKYTSYNEQFF. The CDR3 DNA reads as TGCGCCAGCAGCCAAGATGGAGCGGGGGGGCCGAAGTACACATCCTACAATGAGCAGTTCTTC.